This T cell receptor beta chain is from a study of technical replicates of blood from several donors. Trimming took 5 bases from V and 0 from J, leaving 14 bases between them. The CDR3 runs 17 residues. Germline CDR1 LNHDA, CDR2 SQIVND (reference sequence). Using immunoSEQ multiplex PCR, the repertoire was profiled, and TCRdb retains in-frame clones only, with some absent. The sample contains some 57,000 clones, 85% to 90% of which appear only once. The TCR originated in a human donor in good health. Some clones in this sample may be carry-over from other donors' samples. Sequenced material: PBMCs. V and J are TRBV19 and TRBJ2-6, with D perhaps TRBD2 (6 bases). CDR3 region: CASSVSTSHSGANVLTF. For the CDR3, the DNA is TGTGCCAGTAGTGTATCTACTAGCCACTCTGGGGCCAACGTCCTGACTTTC.